The rows below give T cell receptor beta chains drawn from one sample of a study of spatial heterogeneity in lung cancer. TCRdb analysed the 5' RACE reads with MiXCR anew, one entry per CDR3 protein. This repertoire shows under 100,000 distinct CDR3 sequences, around 8.6% found once; its top ten account for 6.9%. This sample comprised PBMCs, obtained at surgery. Every receptor here comes from a male donor with early-stage non-small cell lung cancer. CDR3s include the opening cysteine and the closing phenylalanine or tryptophan. A D gene is named only where the DNA matches it firmly. For some rows the clone size is stated as once, few or many, or as a class when expanded; others skip it.

v_call	d_call	j_call	clone_size	cdr3_aa	cdr3_nt
TRBV5-1	.	TRBJ1-1	many	CASSLTSQGEAFF	TGCGCCAGCAGCTTAACATCCCAGGGTGAAGCTTTCTTT
TRBV19	TRBD2	TRBJ2-2	few	CASSKLAGGFSGELFF	TGTGCCAGTAGTAAGCTAGCGGGGGGATTCTCCGGGGAGCTGTTTTTT
TRBV27	TRBD1	TRBJ2-6	few	CASSLLGQGGAGANVLTF	TGTGCCAGCAGTTTATTGGGACAGGGAGGAGCCGGGGCCAACGTCCTGACTTTC
TRBV14	TRBD2	TRBJ2-1	few	CASSYGGALNEQFF	TGTGCCAGCAGCTACGGGGGGGCCCTGAATGAGCAGTTCTTC
TRBV5-1	TRBD1	TRBJ1-2	many	CASSLGLTGEANYGYTF	TGCGCCAGCAGCTTGGGTTTAACAGGGGAGGCTAACTATGGCTACACCTTC
TRBV5-5	TRBD1	TRBJ2-5	.	CASSLVGTAETQYF	TGTGCCAGCAGCTTGGTAGGGACAGCAGAGACCCAGTACTTC
TRBV2	.	TRBJ1-2	.	CASSRGEGRYGYTF	TGTGCCAGCAGTAGGGGGGAAGGGCGGTATGGCTACACCTTC
TRBV7-2	.	TRBJ2-7	many	CASSLAGHYEQYF	TGTGCCAGCAGCTTAGCGGGCCACTACGAGCAGTACTTC
TRBV11-2	.	TRBJ2-7	many	CASSLDTHEQYF	TGTGCCAGCAGCTTAGATACCCACGAGCAGTACTTC
TRBV7-2	.	TRBJ1-1	.	CASPTFGKAFF	TGTGCCAGCCCCACCTTTGGAAAAGCTTTCTTT
TRBV7-2	.	TRBJ2-5	.	CASSLRSRNRETQYF	TGTGCCAGCAGCTTGAGGTCCAGGAACAGGGAGACCCAGTACTTC
TRBV12-3/TRBV12-4	TRBD1	TRBJ1-2	many	CASSLGDSRGGYTF	TGTGCCAGCAGTCTTGGGGACAGCCGAGGGGGCTACACCTTC
TRBV19	.	TRBJ2-2	few	CASSRGRRAANTGELFF	TGTGCCAGTAGTAGGGGTCGGAGGGCAGCGAACACCGGGGAGCTGTTTTTT
TRBV5-4	TRBD2	TRBJ2-2	.	CASSLGSSGKTGELFF	TGTGCCAGCAGCTTGGGGTCTAGCGGGAAAACCGGGGAGCTGTTTTTT
TRBV29-1	.	TRBJ2-2	many	CSVLRGSNTGELFF	TGCAGCGTTCTACGGGGCTCGAACACCGGGGAGCTGTTTTTT
TRBV29-1	.	TRBJ2-3	many	CSAALTDTQYF	TGCAGCGCCGCGCTCACAGATACGCAGTATTTT
TRBV18	.	TRBJ2-7	.	CASSPILGSVYEQYF	TGTGCCAGCTCACCCATACTAGGATCGGTCTACGAGCAGTACTTC
TRBV28	TRBD1	TRBJ2-7	.	CASSSNRGSLIYEQYF	TGTGCCAGCAGTTCAAACAGGGGTTCTTTGATCTACGAGCAGTACTTC
TRBV7-9	TRBD2	TRBJ2-1	many	CASSSAGTNNEQFF	TGTGCCAGCAGCTCAGCCGGGACTAACAATGAGCAGTTCTTC
TRBV29-1	.	TRBJ2-1	few	CSVLGLTSSYNEQFF	TGCAGCGTTCTAGGACTCACCAGCTCCTACAATGAGCAGTTCTTC
TRBV11-2	TRBD1	TRBJ2-1	many	CASSLERQGREQFF	TGTGCCAGCAGCTTAGAGCGACAGGGCAGGGAGCAGTTCTTC
TRBV3-1	.	TRBJ1-5	.	CASSQSRGGQPQHF	TGTGCCAGCAGCCAATCTAGGGGTGGTCAGCCCCAGCATTTT
TRBV28	TRBD1	TRBJ2-6	.	CASSDRVRDVLTF	TGTGCCAGCAGCGACAGGGTAAGAGACGTCCTGACTTTC
TRBV20-1	.	TRBJ2-1	few	CSVGWFDEQFF	TGCAGTGTTGGCTGGTTCGATGAGCAGTTCTTC
TRBV6-2/TRBV6-3	.	TRBJ1-5	many	CASSPQAYGNQPQHF	TGTGCCAGCAGTCCTCAGGCCTACGGCAATCAGCCCCAGCATTTT
TRBV28	.	TRBJ2-7	many	CASSLISPRGYEQYF	TGTGCCAGCAGTCTTATATCCCCGCGGGGCTACGAGCAGTACTTC
TRBV29-1	.	TRBJ2-7	.	CSTPKAYEQYF	TGCAGCACTCCAAAGGCCTACGAGCAGTACTTC
TRBV29-1	TRBD1	TRBJ2-2	many	CSVRTGPNTGELFF	TGCAGCGTTCGGACAGGCCCCAACACCGGGGAGCTGTTTTTT
TRBV12-3/TRBV12-4	.	TRBJ2-5	.	CASSLNSGETQYF	TGTGCCAGCAGTTTGAACAGTGGGGAGACCCAGTACTTC
TRBV30	TRBD2	TRBJ2-5	few	CAWSVLAGRETQYF	TGTGCCTGGAGTGTACTAGCGGGAAGAGAGACCCAGTACTTC
TRBV2	.	TRBJ2-6	.	CASSESGPFSTF	TGTGCCAGCAGTGAGAGCGGACCTTTTTCGACTTTC
TRBV6-6	.	TRBJ1-5	.	CASRARGGNSNQPQHF	TGTGCCAGCAGGGCCCGGGGGGGTAATAGCAATCAGCCCCAGCATTTT
TRBV29-1	TRBD2	TRBJ2-2	few	CSSLAGEDTGELFF	TGCAGCTCCTTAGCGGGGGAGGACACCGGGGAGCTGTTTTTT
TRBV25-1	TRBD2	TRBJ2-5	many	CASSIAGEEETQYF	TGTGCCAGCAGTATAGCGGGAGAAGAGGAGACCCAGTACTTC
TRBV12-3/TRBV12-4	TRBD1	TRBJ1-3	few	CASSSRQGRGGNTIYF	TGTGCCAGCAGTTCTCGACAGGGACGAGGAGGAAACACCATATATTTT
TRBV3-1	TRBD1	TRBJ1-1	many	CASSQPGGTTEAFF	TGTGCCAGCAGCCAACCAGGGGGCACCACTGAAGCTTTCTTT
TRBV5-1	.	TRBJ1-5	many	CASSPGGSNQPQHF	TGCGCCAGCAGCCCTGGCGGCAGCAATCAGCCCCAGCATTTT
TRBV28	.	TRBJ1-5	many	CASSTAGRQPQHF	TGTGCCAGCTCAACAGCGGGGCGACAGCCCCAGCATTTT
TRBV11-2	TRBD2	TRBJ2-6	many	CASSSIAGTGLSGANVLTF	TGTGCCAGCAGCTCTATAGCGGGGACGGGCTTATCTGGGGCCAACGTCCTGACTTTC
TRBV7-2	.	TRBJ2-3	few	CASSAMNGDTQYF	TGTGCCAGCAGCGCGATGAACGGAGATACGCAGTATTTT
TRBV6-1	TRBD1	TRBJ1-4	.	CASSAWTGRNEKLFF	TGTGCCAGCAGTGCTTGGACAGGCCGTAATGAAAAACTGTTTTTT
TRBV3-1	.	TRBJ1-1	.	CASSPGLHTEAFF	TGTGCCAGCAGCCCGGGACTCCACACTGAAGCTTTCTTT
TRBV3-1	TRBD2	TRBJ2-2	many	CASSQRSGRAGNGELFF	TGTGCCAGCAGCCAAAGGAGCGGGAGGGCCGGGAACGGGGAGCTGTTTTTT
TRBV29-1	.	TRBJ2-5	many	CSVGRETQYF	TGCAGCGTTGGAAGGGAGACCCAGTACTTC
TRBV10-3	TRBD1	TRBJ1-6	.	CAISESRTGATSYNSPLHF	TGTGCCATCAGTGAGTCGAGGACAGGAGCAACGTCCTATAATTCACCCCTCCACTTT
TRBV10-3	.	TRBJ1-2	many	CAISDNYGYTF	TGTGCCATCAGTGACAACTATGGCTACACCTTC
TRBV10-3	.	TRBJ2-3	few	CAISEGREADTQYF	TGTGCCATCAGTGAAGGCAGGGAGGCAGATACGCAGTATTTT
TRBV20-1	.	TRBJ2-5	.	CSARDWTGETQYF	TGCAGTGCTAGGGACTGGACCGGAGAGACCCAGTACTTC
TRBV29-1	.	TRBJ1-1	many	CSVSTGVAEAFF	TGCAGCGTTTCAACAGGAGTTGCTGAAGCTTTCTTT
TRBV5-1	TRBD1	TRBJ1-4	few	CASSSGQGKEKLFF	TGCGCCAGCAGCTCGGGACAGGGGAAGGAAAAACTGTTTTTT
TRBV28	.	TRBJ1-1	many	CASSTDSVEAFF	TGTGCCAGCAGTACTGACAGCGTTGAAGCTTTCTTT
TRBV2	.	TRBJ2-7	.	CASRVQGTYEQYF	TGTGCCAGCAGGGTACAGGGCACCTACGAGCAGTACTTC
TRBV3-1	TRBD2	TRBJ2-5	.	CASSLSGRGQETQYF	TGTGCCAGCAGCCTTAGCGGGAGGGGGCAGGAGACCCAGTACTTC
TRBV29-1	.	TRBJ2-1	many	CSVSATRNEQFF	TGCAGCGTAAGTGCCACAAGGAATGAGCAGTTCTTC
TRBV20-1	.	TRBJ2-3	many	CSARRDSTDTQYF	TGCAGTGCTAGACGGGACTCCACAGATACGCAGTATTTT
TRBV28	TRBD2	TRBJ2-2	many	CASSSLGGVASNTGELFF	TGTGCCAGCAGTTCCCTCGGGGGGGTGGCCTCGAACACCGGGGAGCTGTTTTTT